This TCR beta chain was sequenced during a study of human T cells and chemical hapten exposure. This clonotype has ten or more counts. From the RACE reads, TCRdb called clonotypes with MiXCR, one entry per CDR3 protein. This sample yields around 300,000 distinct CDR3 sequences, of which approximately 5.8% are seen a single time; under 9.5% belongs to the top ten. The time point: pre-sensitization, week 0. Treatment of the sample: therapeutic diphenylcyclopropenone sensitization with weekly scalp DPC. Specimen: whole blood, collected in connection with sensitization to the hapten diphenylcyclopropenone (DPC). The receptor comes from a woman under 30 with alopecia areata. Some clones in this sample may be carry-over from other donors' samples.

CDR3 DNA: TGTGCCAGCAGTGAAATTGGCGGGGGGGCCCAAGAGACCCAGTACTTC. Translated, it gives CASSEIGGGAQETQYF. The chain uses TRBV6-1 and TRBJ2-5; 9 bases agree with TRBD2. The CDR3 runs to 16 residues. With 2 bases clipped from V and 1 base from J, the junction kept 5 bases outside the gene matches. The germline V gene encodes CDR1 MNHNS and CDR2 SASEGT.